The 24 T cell receptor beta chains presented below share a single source sample, sequenced in a study of siplizumab effects on memory and regulatory T cells. Sequencing used immunoSEQ multiplex PCR; TCRdb keeps in-frame clones, though not all of them. Of around 100,000 clones listed, about 91% are singletons. The sequenced sample was CD4+ T cells sorted from blood. The receptors originated from a human donor in good health. Some clones in this sample may be carry-over from other donors' samples.

The chain couples TRBV11-3 to TRBJ1-1; D gene ambiguous. Trimming removed 5 bases from V and 11 bases from J, with 18 bases in between. Germline lookup yields CDR1 SGHNT and CDR2 YENEEA. This CDR3 is built from 13 residues. CDR3 amino acids: CASSLKTGGRAFF. CDR3 bases: TGTGCCAGCAGCCTGAAAACTGGTGGGAGGGCTTTCTTT. Complete variable domain (other parts from reference TRBV11-3 and TRBJ1-1): EAGVVQSPRYKIIEKKQPVAFWCNPISGHNTLYWYLQNLGQGPELLIRYENEEAVDDSQLPKDRFSAERLKGVDSTLKIQPAELGDSAVYLCASSLKTGGRAFFGQGTRLTVV.

V and J are TRBV5-1 and TRBJ2-7, with TRBD1 as a possible D gene (5 bases). Trimming took off 7 bases at V and 4 bases at J, with 12 bases between the two ends. The CDR3 extends over 12 amino acids. Germline values: CDR1 SGHRS, CDR2 YFSETQ. The CDR3 DNA is TGCGCCAGCCGGACACGAAGTTACGAGCAGTACTTC. It is translated as CASRTRSYEQYF.

The J gene is TRBJ2-3, the V gene TRBV11-2; TRBD2 aligns across 8 bases. After removal of 5 bases from V and 7 bases from J, the junction contained 11 bases not matched to a gene. The CDR3 runs to 15 residues. Per germline, CDR1 SGHAT and CDR2 FQNNGV. DNA for the CDR3: TGTGCCAGCAGCCGAAGGCTAGCGGGTGATAATACGCAGTATTTT. This sequence encodes CASSRRLAGDNTQYF.

This clone came up once. The chain couples TRBV2 to TRBJ2-2; D not resolved. Looked up from germline, CDR1 is SNHLY and CDR2 is FYNNEI. V was cut by 11 bases and J by 6 bases, with 19 bases left in between. CDR3 length: 14 residues. The CDR3 reads CAGRSDKPAGELFF. DNA of the CDR3: TGTGCCGGCCGAAGTGATAAACCCGCCGGGGAGCTGTTTTTT. The full variable domain, in which reference TRBV2 and TRBJ2-2 provide the parts outside the CDR3, is EPEVTQTPSHQVTQMGQEVILRCVPISNHLYFYWYRQILGQKVEFLVSFYNNEISEKSEIFDDQFSVERPDGSNFTLKIRSTKLEDSAMYFCAGRSDKPAGELFFGEGSRLTVL.

The gene calls are TRBV5-1 and TRBJ2-3, with 10 bases lining up with TRBD1. CDR3 length equals 16 residues. Germline V CDR1 and CDR2: SGHRS, YFSETQ. V dropped 1 base and J dropped 2; count of bases not matched to a gene: 4. The CDR3, as DNA: TGCGCCAGCAGCTTGAGGACAGGGGGGATCACAGATACGCAGTATTTT. Encoded protein: CASSLRTGGITDTQYF.

V is TRBV7-2 and J is TRBJ2-1; D is unresolved. In germline, CDR1 is SGHTA, CDR2 FQGNSA. The CDR3 is 12 residues long. Trimming shortened V by 5 bases and J by 8 bases, and 10 bases separated the two germline ends. The CDR3 region has the DNA TGTGCCAGCAGCCCGGGCCTCTATGAGCAGTTCTTC. This codes for CASSPGLYEQFF.

This chain connects TRBV30 to TRBJ1-1; no clear D. The V gene's germline CDR1 is GTSNPN and CDR2 SVGIG (reference sequence). The length of the CDR3 is 13 residues. V lost 4 bases and J 4 bases, leaving 13 bases between the germline ends. CDR3 sequence (DNA): TGTGCCTGGAAGGGAACAGCTGGCACTGAAGCTTTCTTT. As protein: CAWKGTAGTEAFF.

The chain employs TRBV2 and TRBJ1-4; 9 bases fit TRBD1. This CDR3 is built from 14 residues. CDR1 SNHLY and CDR2 FYNNEI come from the germline V gene. J lost 5 bases, V lost 6 bases, and 4 bases had no gene match. DNA for the CDR3: TGTGCCAGCAGGTACAGGGGGCTGAATGAAAAACTGTTTTTT. This translates into CASRYRGLNEKLFF.

The chain recombines TRBV28 with TRBJ2-1, with D possibly TRBD2 on 5 matching bases. Trimming shortened V by 6 bases and J by 7 bases, and 19 bases separated the two germline ends. This CDR3 region has 15 residues. CDR1 and CDR2 from the germline V gene are MDHEN and SYDVKM. CDR3 nucleotides: TGTGCCAGCAGCGACTACACTGGAAGGATAAATGAGCAGTTCTTC. This translates into CASSDYTGRINEQFF.

V and J are TRBV5-1 and TRBJ1-1; TRBD1 aligns across 8 bases. With 4 bases clipped from V and 4 bases from J, the junction kept 9 bases outside the gene matches. CDR3 length: 15 amino acids. Germline loops: CDR1 SGHRS, CDR2 YFSETQ. As DNA, the CDR3 is TGCGCCAGCAGCCCCCAATCTACAGGGGGCACTGAAGCTTTCTTT. As protein: CASSPQSTGGTEAFF.

The count of this clone is one. The chain combines TRBV30 with TRBJ2-7; D unclear. The CDR3 has 12 amino acids. Trimming took off 0 bases at V and 2 bases at J, with 5 bases between the two ends. Germline V gene data show CDR1 as GTSNPN and CDR2 as SVGIG (reference sequence). CDR3 in amino acids: CAWSVSAYEQYF. The CDR3 bases are TGTGCCTGGAGTGTTTCTGCCTACGAGCAGTACTTC.

The chain combines TRBV19 with TRBJ1-3; D gene unclear. The CDR3 loop spans 14 amino acids. V was trimmed by 4 bases and J by 0 bases, leaving 7 bases between them. CDR1 and CDR2 (germline): LNHDA, SQIVND (reference sequence). The DNA for the CDR3 is TGTGCCAGTAGTAGAAAAAGCTCTGGAAACACCATATATTTT. It codes for CASSRKSSGNTIYF.

This chain connects TRBV6-1 to TRBJ1-6, with 9 nucleotides matching TRBD1. J lost 7 bases, V lost 8 bases, and 6 bases had no gene match. The CDR3 contains 14 residues. Germline V gene sequence: CDR1 MNHNS, CDR2 SASEGT. The CDR3 coding sequence is TGTGCCAGCGATAATACAGGGGGCAATTCACCCCTCCACTTT. It codes for CASDNTGGNSPLHF.

The chain joins TRBV11-2 to TRBJ1-2; D unresolved. This CDR3 spans 14 amino acids. V was pared by 4 bases and J by 4 bases, with 13 bases between. Looked up from germline, CDR1 is SGHAT and CDR2 is FQNNGV. The CDR3 sequence: CASSSPKGRYGYTF. For the CDR3, the DNA is TGTGCCAGCAGCTCCCCTAAGGGCCGCTATGGCTACACCTTC. The complete variable domain, with remaining parts taken from reference TRBV11-2 and TRBJ1-2, reads EAGVAQSPRYKIIEKRQSVAFWCNPISGHATLYWYQQILGQGPKLLIQFQNNGVVDDSQLPKDRFSAERLKGVDSTLKIQPAKLEDSAVYLCASSSPKGRYGYTFGSGTRLTVV.

The chain is built from TRBV19 and TRBJ1-1, with 7 bases identical to TRBD1. Germline assignment: CDR1 LNHDA and CDR2 SQIVND (reference sequence). With V trimmed by 5 bases and J by 0 bases, 6 bases remained unmatched. The CDR3 has 15 residues. The CDR3 region has the DNA TGTGCCAGTAGTCTAAGACAGGGATTGAACACTGAAGCTTTCTTT. Its protein product is CASSLRQGLNTEAFF.

This chain connects TRBV19 to TRBJ2-7; 14 bases fit TRBD2. Germline lookup yields CDR1 LNHDA and CDR2 SQIVND (reference sequence). This CDR3 is built from 14 residues. V dropped 5 bases and J dropped 6; count of bases not matched to a gene: 3. This CDR3 reads CASSRLAGGAEQYF. DNA for the CDR3: TGTGCCAGTAGTCGACTAGCGGGAGGGGCCGAGCAGTACTTC.

The J gene is TRBJ2-7, the V gene TRBV29-1; D is undetermined. The CDR3 consists of 15 residues. The germline V and J ends were trimmed by 0 bases and 0 bases, with 12 bases remaining between them. CDR1 and CDR2 (germline): SQVTM, ANQGSEA. The CDR3 loop is CSVEEGTSTSYEQYF. The DNA for the CDR3 is TGCAGCGTTGAAGAGGGTACAAGCACCTCCTACGAGCAGTACTTC.

This chain joins TRBV10-3 and TRBJ1-6; 10 positions agree with TRBD1. The V segment lost 6 bases and the J segment 10 bases; nucleotides outside the gene matches: 6. The CDR3 consists of 14 residues. The germline V gene encodes CDR1 ENHRY and CDR2 SYGVKD. CDR3 amino acids: CAISPGTGDSPLHF. CDR3 bases: TGTGCCATCAGCCCCGGGACAGGGGACTCACCCCTCCACTTT.

The chain's CDR3 is CASSSAGGAREKLFF. CDR3 sequence (DNA): TGTGCCAGCAGCTCTGCAGGGGGCGCTCGTGAAAAACTGTTTTTT. The chain uses TRBV5-8 and TRBJ1-4, with 8 bases identical to TRBD1. This CDR3 is 15 amino acids long. V lost 3 bases, J lost 7 bases, and 8 bases stayed unmatched. The germline gives CDR1 SGHTS, CDR2 YDEGEE. The full variable domain, rest sourced from reference TRBV5-8 and TRBJ1-4, is EAGVTQSPTHLIKTRGQQATLRCSPISGHTSVYWYQQALGLGLQFLLWYDEGEERNRGNFPPRFSGRQFPNYSSELNVNALELEDSALYLCASSSAGGAREKLFFGSGTQLSVL.

The chain joins TRBV6-1 to TRBJ2-7; D might be TRBD2 (6 bases). Germline CDR1 and CDR2: MNHNS and SASEGT. Trimming removed 5 bases from V and 6 bases from J, with 14 bases in between. This CDR3 spans 13 amino acids. CDR3 DNA sequence: TGTGCCAGCAGTCCGAGACTAGAGAGCGAGCAGTACTTC. Translated: CASSPRLESEQYF.

This chain joins TRBV5-4 and TRBJ1-2, with D maybe TRBD1 (5 bases). Germline assignment: CDR1 SGHNT and CDR2 YYREEE (reference sequence). Trimming shortened V by 4 bases and J by 5 bases, and 24 bases separated the two germline ends. This CDR3 has 17 amino acids. The CDR3 DNA reads as TGTGCCAGCAGCCACGGGGGAGGTCCGGGTATAGAATATGGCTACACCTTC. This encodes CASSHGGGPGIEYGYTF.

V usage is TRBV29-1 and J usage is TRBJ2-5; TRBD2 matches 7 bases. V trimming: 4 bases; J trimming: 2 bases; junction bases outside the gene matches: 7. Per the germline V gene, CDR1 is SQVTM and CDR2 is ANQGSEA. CDR3 length: 14 residues. The DNA of the CDR3 is TGCAGCGTTGTTATGGGGGGGATACAAGAGACCCAGTACTTC. This sequence encodes CSVVMGGIQETQYF.

This chain links TRBV15 with TRBJ2-7; 7 bases line up with TRBD1. Trimming cost V 2 bases and J 9 bases; bases outside gene matches: 7. CDR1 is LNHNV, CDR2 YYDKDF, per germline (reference sequence). CDR3 length: 13 residues. The CDR3 region has the DNA TGTGCCACCAGCAGATCCGACAGGGAATGGCAGTACTTC. This sequence encodes CATSRSDREWQYF. Full variable domain (outside the CDR3, taken from reference TRBV15 and TRBJ2-7): DAMVIQNPRYQVTQFGKPVTLSCSQTLNHNVMYWYQQKSSQAPKLLFHYYDKDFNNEADTPDNFQSRRPNTSFCFLDIRSPGLGDTAMYLCATSRSDREWQYFGPGTRLTVT.

The chain combines TRBV28 with TRBJ1-5; weak D call: TRBD1 (6 bases). The germline V gene encodes CDR1 MDHEN and CDR2 SYDVKM. Deletions cut 2 bases from V and 3 bases from J, with 20 bases between. CDR3 length: 18 amino acids. CDR3 in DNA: TGTGCCAGCAGTTTAAGGGGGTTTTATCGGGTCAACAATCAGCCCCAGCATTTT. Protein sequence: CASSLRGFYRVNNQPQHF.